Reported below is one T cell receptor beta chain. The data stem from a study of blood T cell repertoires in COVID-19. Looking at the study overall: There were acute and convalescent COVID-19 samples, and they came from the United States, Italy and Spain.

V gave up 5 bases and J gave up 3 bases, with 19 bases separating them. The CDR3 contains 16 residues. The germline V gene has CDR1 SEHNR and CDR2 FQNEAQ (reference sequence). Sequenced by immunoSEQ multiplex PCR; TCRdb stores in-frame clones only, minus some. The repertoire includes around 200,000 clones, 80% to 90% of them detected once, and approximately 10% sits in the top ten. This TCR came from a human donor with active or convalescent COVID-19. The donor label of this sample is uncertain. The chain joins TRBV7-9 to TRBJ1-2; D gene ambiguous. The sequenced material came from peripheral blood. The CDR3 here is CASSPPPLAGDYGYTF. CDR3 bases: TGTGCCAGCAGCCCACCCCCCTTGGCCGGGGACTATGGCTACACCTTC. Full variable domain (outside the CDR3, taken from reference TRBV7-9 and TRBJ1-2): DTGVSQNPRHKITKRGQNVTFRCDPISEHNRLYWYRQTLGQGPEFLTYFQNEAQLEKSRLLSDRFSAERPKGSFSTLEIQRTEQGDSAMYLCASSPPPLAGDYGYTFGSGTRLTVV.